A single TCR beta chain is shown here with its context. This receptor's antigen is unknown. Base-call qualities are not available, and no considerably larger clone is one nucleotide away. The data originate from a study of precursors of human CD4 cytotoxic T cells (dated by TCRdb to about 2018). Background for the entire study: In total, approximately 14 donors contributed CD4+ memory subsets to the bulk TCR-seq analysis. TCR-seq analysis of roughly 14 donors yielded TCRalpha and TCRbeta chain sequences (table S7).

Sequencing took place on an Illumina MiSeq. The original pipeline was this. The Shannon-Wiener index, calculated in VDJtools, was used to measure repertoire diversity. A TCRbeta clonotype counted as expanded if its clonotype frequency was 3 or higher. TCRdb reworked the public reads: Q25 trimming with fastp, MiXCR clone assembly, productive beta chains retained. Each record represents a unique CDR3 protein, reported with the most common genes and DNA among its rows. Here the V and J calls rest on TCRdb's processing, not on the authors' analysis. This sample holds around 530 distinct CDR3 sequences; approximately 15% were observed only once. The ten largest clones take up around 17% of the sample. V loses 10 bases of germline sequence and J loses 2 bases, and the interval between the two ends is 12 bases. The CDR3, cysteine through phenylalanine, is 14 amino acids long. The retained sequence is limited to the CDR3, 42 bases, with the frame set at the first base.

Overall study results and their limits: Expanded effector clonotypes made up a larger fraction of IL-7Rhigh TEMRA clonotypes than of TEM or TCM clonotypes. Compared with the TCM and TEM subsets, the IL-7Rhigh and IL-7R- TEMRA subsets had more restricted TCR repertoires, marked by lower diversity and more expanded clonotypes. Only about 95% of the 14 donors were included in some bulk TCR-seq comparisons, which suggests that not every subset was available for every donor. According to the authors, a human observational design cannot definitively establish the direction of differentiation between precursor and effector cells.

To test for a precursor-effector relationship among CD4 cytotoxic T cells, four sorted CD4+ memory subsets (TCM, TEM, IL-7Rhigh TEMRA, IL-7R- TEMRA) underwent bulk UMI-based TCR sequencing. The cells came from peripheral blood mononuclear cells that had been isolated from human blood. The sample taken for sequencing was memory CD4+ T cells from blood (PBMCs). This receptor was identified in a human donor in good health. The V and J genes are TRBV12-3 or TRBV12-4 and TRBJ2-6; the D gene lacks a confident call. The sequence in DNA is TGTGCCACGGGTGCTGGGGCTGGGGCCAACGTCCTGACTTTC. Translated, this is CATGAGAGANVLTF.